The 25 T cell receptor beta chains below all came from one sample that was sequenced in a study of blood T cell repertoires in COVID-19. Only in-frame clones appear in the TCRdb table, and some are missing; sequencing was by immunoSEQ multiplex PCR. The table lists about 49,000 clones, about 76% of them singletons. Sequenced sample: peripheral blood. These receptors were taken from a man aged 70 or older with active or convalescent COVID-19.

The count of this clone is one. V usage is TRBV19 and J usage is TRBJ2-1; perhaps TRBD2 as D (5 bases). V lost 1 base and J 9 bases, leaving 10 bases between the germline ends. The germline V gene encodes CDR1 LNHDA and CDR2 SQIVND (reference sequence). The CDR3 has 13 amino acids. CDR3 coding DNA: TGTGCCAGTAGTATAGCGGGGTACGGTGAGCAGTTCTTC. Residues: CASSIAGYGEQFF.

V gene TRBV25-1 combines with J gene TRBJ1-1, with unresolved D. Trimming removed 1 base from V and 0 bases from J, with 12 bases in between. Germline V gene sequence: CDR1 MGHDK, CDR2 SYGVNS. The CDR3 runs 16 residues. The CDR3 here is CASSELTGGVNTEAFF. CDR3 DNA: TGTGCCAGCAGTGAATTAACTGGCGGGGTGAACACTGAAGCTTTCTTT. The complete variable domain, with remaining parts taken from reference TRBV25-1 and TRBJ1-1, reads EADIYQTPRYLVIGTGKKITLECSQTMGHDKMYWYQQDPGMELHLIHYSYGVNSTEKGDLSSESTVSRIRTEHFPLTLESARPSHTSQYLCASSELTGGVNTEAFFGQGTRLTVV.

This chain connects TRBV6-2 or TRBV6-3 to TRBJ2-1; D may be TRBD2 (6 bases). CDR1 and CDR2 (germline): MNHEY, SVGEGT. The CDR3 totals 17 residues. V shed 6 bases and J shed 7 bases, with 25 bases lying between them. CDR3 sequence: CASSLTWWAGKGNEQFF. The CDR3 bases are TGTGCCAGCAGCCTCACGTGGTGGGCGGGAAAAGGAAATGAGCAGTTCTTC.

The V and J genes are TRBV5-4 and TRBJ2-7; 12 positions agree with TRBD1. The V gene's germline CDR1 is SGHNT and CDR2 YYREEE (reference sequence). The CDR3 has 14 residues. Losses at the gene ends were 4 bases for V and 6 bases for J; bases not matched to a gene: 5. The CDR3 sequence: CASSPPGQGAEQYF. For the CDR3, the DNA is TGTGCCAGCAGCCCTCCGGGACAGGGGGCCGAGCAGTACTTC.

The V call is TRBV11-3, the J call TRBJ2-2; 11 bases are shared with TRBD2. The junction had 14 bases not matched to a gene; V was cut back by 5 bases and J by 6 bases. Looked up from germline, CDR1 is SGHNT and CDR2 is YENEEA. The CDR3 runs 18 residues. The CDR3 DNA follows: TGTGCCAGCAGCCGTAGGAGGACCCTAGCGGGGGGACCCGGGGAGCTGTTTTTT. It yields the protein CASSRRRTLAGGPGELFF.

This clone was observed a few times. CDR3 bases: TGTGCCAGTACCCCAGGGGGGCCTAACTATGGCTACACCTTC. This codes for CASTPGGPNYGYTF. The rearrangement uses TRBV19 and TRBJ1-2, with TRBD1 matching 7 bases. The CDR3 extends over 14 amino acids. Germline assignment: CDR1 LNHDA and CDR2 SQIVND (reference sequence). With V trimmed by 7 bases and J by 0 bases, 5 bases remained unmatched.

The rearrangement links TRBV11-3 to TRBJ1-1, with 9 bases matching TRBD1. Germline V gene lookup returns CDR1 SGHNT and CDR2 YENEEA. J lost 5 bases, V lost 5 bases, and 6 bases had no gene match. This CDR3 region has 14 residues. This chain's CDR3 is CASSTGQGRTEAFF. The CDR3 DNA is TGTGCCAGCAGCACAGGACAGGGGAGGACTGAAGCTTTCTTT.

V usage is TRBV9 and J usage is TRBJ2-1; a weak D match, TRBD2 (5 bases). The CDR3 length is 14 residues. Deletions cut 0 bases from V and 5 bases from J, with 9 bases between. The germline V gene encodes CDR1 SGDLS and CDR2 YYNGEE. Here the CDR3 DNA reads TGTGCCAGCAGCGTAGGTGGTAGCGACAATGAGCAGTTCTTC. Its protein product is CASSVGGSDNEQFF.

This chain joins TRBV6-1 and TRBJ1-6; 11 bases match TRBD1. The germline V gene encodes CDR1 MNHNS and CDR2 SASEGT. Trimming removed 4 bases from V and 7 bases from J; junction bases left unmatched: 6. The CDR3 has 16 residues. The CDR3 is CASSARDRGMNSPLHF. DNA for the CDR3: TGTGCCAGCAGTGCCCGGGACAGGGGGATGAATTCACCCCTCCACTTT.

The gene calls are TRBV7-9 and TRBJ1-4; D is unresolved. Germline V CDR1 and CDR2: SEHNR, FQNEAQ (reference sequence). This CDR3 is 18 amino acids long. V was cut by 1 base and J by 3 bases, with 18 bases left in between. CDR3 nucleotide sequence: TGTGCCAGCAGCTTAGGAATCGAGGCAGTTTCCGCTAATGAAAAACTGTTTTTT. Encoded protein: CASSLGIEAVSANEKLFF. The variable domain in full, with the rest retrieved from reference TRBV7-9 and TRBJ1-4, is DTGVSQNPRHKITKRGQNVTFRCDPISEHNRLYWYRQTLGQGPEFLTYFQNEAQLEKSRLLSDRFSAERPKGSFSTLEIQRTEQGDSAMYLCASSLGIEAVSANEKLFFGSGTQLSVL.

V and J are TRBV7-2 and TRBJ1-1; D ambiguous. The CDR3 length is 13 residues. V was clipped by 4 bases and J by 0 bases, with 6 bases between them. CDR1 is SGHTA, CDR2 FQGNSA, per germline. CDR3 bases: TGTGCCAGCAGCTCGGGTGTGAACACTGAAGCTTTCTTT. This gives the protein CASSSGVNTEAFF.

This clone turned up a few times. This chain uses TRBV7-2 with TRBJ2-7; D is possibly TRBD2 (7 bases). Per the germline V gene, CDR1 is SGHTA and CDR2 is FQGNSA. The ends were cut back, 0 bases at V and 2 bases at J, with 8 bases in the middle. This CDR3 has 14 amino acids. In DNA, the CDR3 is TGTGCCAGCAGCTTAGCGGGGGGGCCCTACGAGCAGTACTTC. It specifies CASSLAGGPYEQYF.

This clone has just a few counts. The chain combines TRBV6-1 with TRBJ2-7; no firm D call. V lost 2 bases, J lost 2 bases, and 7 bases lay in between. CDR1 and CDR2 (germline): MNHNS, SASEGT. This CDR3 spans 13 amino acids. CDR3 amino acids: CASSESQTYEQYF. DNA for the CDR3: TGTGCCAGCAGTGAATCACAAACCTACGAGCAGTACTTC.

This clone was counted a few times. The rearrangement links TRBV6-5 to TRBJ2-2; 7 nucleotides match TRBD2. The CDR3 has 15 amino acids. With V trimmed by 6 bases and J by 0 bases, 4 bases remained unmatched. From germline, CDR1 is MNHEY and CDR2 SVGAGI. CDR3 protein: CASRGSGPNTGELFF. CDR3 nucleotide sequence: TGTGCCAGCAGGGGTAGCGGGCCGAACACCGGGGAGCTGTTTTTT.

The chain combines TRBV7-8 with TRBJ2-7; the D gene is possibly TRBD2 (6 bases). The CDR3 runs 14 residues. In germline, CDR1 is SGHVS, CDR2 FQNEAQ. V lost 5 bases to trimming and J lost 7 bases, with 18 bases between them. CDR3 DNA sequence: TGTGCCAGCAGCGGTACTCGGGACTCTGGGGAGCAGTACTTC. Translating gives CASSGTRDSGEQYF.

The DNA for the CDR3 is TGCGCCAGCAGCCAAGATCTGGCCTCTGGAAACACCATATATTTT. Translation gives CASSQDLASGNTIYF. The chain uses TRBV4-3 and TRBJ1-3; no clear D gene. The CDR3 has 15 amino acids. V dropped 0 bases and J dropped 0 bases, with 6 bases sitting between them. Germline CDR1 reads LGHNA; CDR2 reads YSLEER.

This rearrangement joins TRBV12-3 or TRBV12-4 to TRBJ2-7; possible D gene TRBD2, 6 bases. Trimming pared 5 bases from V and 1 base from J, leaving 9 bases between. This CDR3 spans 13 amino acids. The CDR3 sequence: CASSPSVSYEQYF. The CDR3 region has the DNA TGTGCCAGCAGTCCTAGCGTATCCTACGAGCAGTACTTC.

The DNA of the CDR3 is TGTGCCAGTTCGAGTAGGACAGGCAATGAAAAACTGTTTTTT. It specifies CASSSRTGNEKLFF. The chain joins TRBV19 to TRBJ1-4, with 7 bases that match TRBD1. V dropped 8 bases and J dropped 5; count of bases not matched to a gene: 8. Germline lookup yields CDR1 LNHDA and CDR2 SQIVND (reference sequence). CDR3 length: 14 residues.

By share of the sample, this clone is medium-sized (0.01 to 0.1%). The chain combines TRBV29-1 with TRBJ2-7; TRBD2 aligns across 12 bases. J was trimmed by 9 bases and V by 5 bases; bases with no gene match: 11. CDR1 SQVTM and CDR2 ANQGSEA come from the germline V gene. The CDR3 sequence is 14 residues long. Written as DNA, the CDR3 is TGCAGCGTTCTTACTACTAGCGGGGGGCACGTGCAGTACTTC. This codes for CSVLTTSGGHVQYF.

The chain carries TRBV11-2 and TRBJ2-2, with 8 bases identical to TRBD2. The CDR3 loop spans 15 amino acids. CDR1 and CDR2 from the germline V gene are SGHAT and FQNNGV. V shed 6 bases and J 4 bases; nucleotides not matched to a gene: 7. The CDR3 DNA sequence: TGTGCCAGCAGATTCACCAGCGGGGGCACCGGGGAGCTGTTTTTT. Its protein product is CASRFTSGGTGELFF.

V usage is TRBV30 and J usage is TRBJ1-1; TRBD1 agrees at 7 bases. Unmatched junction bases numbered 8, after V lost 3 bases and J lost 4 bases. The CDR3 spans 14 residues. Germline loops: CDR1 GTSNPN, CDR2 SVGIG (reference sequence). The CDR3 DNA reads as TGTGCCTGGAGACGAGGGGGCAAGGGCACTGAAGCTTTCTTT. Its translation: CAWRRGGKGTEAFF. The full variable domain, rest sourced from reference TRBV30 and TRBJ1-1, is SQTIHQWPATLVQPVGSPLSLECTVEGTSNPNLYWYRQAAGRGLQLLFYSVGIGQISSEVPQNLSASRPQDRQFILSSKKLLLSDSGFYLCAWRRGGKGTEAFFGQGTRLTVV.

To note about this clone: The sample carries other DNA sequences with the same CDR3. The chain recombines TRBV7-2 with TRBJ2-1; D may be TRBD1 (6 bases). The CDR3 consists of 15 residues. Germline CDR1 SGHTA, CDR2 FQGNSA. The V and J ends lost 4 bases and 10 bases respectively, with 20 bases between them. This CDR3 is CASSSTGQPAEEQFF. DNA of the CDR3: TGTGCCAGCAGCTCGACGGGACAACCAGCAGAGGAGCAGTTCTTC. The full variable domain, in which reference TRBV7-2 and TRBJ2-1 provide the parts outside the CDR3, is GAGVSQSPSNKVTEKGKDVELRCDPISGHTALYWYRQSLGQGLEFLIYFQGNSAPDKSGLPSDRFSAERTGGSVSTLTIQRTQQEDSAVYLCASSSTGQPAEEQFFGPGTRLTVL.

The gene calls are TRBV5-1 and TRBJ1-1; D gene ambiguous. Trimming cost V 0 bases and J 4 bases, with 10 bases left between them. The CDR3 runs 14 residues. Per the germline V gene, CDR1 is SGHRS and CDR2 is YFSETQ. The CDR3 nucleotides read TGCGCCAGCAGCTTGGGTCCGGGAAGCACTGAAGCTTTCTTT. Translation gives CASSLGPGSTEAFF.

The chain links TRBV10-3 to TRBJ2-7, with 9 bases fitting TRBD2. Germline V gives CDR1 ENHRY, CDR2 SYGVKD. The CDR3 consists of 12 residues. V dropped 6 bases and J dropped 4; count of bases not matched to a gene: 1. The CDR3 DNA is TGTGCCATCAGCAGCGGGGGGTACGAGCAGTACTTC. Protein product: CAISSGGYEQYF.

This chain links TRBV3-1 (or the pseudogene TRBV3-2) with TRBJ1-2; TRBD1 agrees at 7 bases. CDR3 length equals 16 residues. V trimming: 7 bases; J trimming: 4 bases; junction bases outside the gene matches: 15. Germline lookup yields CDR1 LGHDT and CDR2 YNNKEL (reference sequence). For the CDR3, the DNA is TGTGCCAGCATGGATCACAGCCACAGGGGAACCTATGGCTACACCTTC. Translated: CASMDHSHRGTYGYTF.